This TCR beta chain was found in a study of regulatory T cells in long-lasting Graves disease. The CDR3 totals 14 residues. The ends lost 6 bases at V and 4 bases at J; junction bases unmatched: 6. Time point reported: newly diagnosed GD, antithyroid drugs for less than 3 months. There was RNA extracted from PBMCs, and the TCR library was made from it. iRepertoire HTBI primers and Arm-PCR of CDR3 regions built TCR beta libraries. MiXCR, applied by TCRdb to the multiplex PCR reads, yields one record per CDR3 protein. In the table there are 550,000 or so distinct CDR3 sequences, around 12% of which are singletons. A further study also used this sample, focusing on T cells in Graves' hyperthyroidism and ophthalmopathy.

The source was peripheral blood mononuclear cells (PBMCs), collected at new diagnosis, from a patient treated with antithyroid drugs. The chain has TRBV12-3 or TRBV12-4 and TRBJ1-2; 9 nucleotides match TRBD1. The receptor was derived from a woman aged 25 to 39 with Graves disease. The CDR3, as DNA: TGTGCCAGCAGGGCCGGGACAGGGATCTATGGCTACACCTTC. Amino acid sequence: CASRAGTGIYGYTF.